This TCR beta chain was recorded in a study of blood T cell repertoires in COVID-19. The CDR3 totals 15 residues. The ends lost 4 bases at V and 4 bases at J; junction bases unmatched: 9. Germline loops: CDR1 SGHVS, CDR2 FQNEAQ. Source study methods: From reference gene primer amplification, estimates of nucleated cell counts were derived. The table came from immunoSEQ multiplex PCR; TCRdb's copy has only in-frame clones and leaves some out. The V and J calls and the clone size are those of that table, but D and trimming were determined from the DNA. The table shows about 210,000 clones, with around 82% occurring only once. This clone has a single count.

The V and J genes are TRBV7-8 and TRBJ1-2; 7 bases agree with TRBD1. The clonotype comes from a woman in her seventies with acute or convalescent COVID-19. The sample comprised peripheral blood. CDR3 nucleotides: TGTGCCAGCAGCTCCCCAGGGGGAGAAGGCTATGGCTACACCTTC. Its translation: CASSSPGGEGYGYTF.